This T cell receptor beta chain comes out of a study of shared clonotypes between healthy human individuals. The V and J ends lost 1 base and 4 bases respectively, with 9 bases between them. CDR1 is SEHNR, CDR2 FQNEAQ, per germline (reference sequence). The length of the CDR3 is 14 residues. On this clone itself: Its specificity is not known.

General study findings and limits: Shared clonotypes across all four donors exceeded non-shared ones in generation probability.

The assay was immunoSEQ multiplex PCR, and TCRdb's table has in-frame clones only and misses some. The profile shows approximately 2.5 million clones, around nine tenths of them singletons. Sequenced sample: naive CD4+ T cells sorted from blood. Stated subset: CD45RA+ positively selected. The sequence derives from a man aged 18 to 29 in good health. This chain links TRBV7-9 with TRBJ2-3; unclear D gene. CDR3 amino acids: CASSLGIRADTQYF. DNA of the CDR3: TGTGCCAGCAGCTTAGGTATCCGCGCAGATACGCAGTATTTT.